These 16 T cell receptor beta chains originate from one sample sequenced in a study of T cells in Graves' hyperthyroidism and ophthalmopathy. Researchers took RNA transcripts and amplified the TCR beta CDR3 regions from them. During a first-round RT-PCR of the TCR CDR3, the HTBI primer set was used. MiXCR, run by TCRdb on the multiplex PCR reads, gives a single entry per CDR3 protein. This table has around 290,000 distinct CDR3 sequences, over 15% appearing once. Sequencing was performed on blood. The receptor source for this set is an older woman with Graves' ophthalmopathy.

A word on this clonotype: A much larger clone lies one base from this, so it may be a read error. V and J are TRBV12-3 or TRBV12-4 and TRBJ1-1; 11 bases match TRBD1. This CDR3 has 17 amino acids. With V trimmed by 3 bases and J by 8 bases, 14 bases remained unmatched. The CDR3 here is CASSFVLGTGGPDEAFF. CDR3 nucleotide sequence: TGTGCCAGCAGTTTTGTGTTGGGGACAGGGGGGCCTGACGAAGCTTTCTTT.

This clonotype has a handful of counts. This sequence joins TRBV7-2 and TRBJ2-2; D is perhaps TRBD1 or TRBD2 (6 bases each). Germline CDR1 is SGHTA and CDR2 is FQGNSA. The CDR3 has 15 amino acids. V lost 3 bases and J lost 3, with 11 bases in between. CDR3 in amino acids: CASSFRGPHTGELFF. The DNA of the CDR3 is TGTGCCAGCAGCTTCCGGGGGCCGCACACCGGGGAGCTGTTTTTT.

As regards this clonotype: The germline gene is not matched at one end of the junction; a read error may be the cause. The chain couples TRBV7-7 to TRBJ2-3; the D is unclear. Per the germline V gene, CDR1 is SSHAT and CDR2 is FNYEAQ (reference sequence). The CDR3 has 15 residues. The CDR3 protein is CASSFRGAGTDTQYF. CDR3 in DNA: TGTGCTAGCAGCTTCCGCGGAGCAGGCACAGATACGCAGTATTTT.

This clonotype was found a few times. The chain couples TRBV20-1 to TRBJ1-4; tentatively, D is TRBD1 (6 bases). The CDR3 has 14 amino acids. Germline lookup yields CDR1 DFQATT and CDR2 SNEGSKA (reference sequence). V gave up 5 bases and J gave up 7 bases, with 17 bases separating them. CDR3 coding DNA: TGCAGTGCTCCAGGGGCAGGGAGTGTTGAAAAACTGTTTTTT. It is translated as CSAPGAGSVEKLFF.

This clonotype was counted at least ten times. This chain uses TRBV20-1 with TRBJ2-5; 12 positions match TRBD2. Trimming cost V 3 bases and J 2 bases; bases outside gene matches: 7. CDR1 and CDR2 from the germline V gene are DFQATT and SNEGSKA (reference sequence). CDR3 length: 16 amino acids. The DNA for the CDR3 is TGCAGTGCTAGCCGGACTAGCGGGGATGATCAAGAGACCCAGTACTTC. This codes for CSASRTSGDDQETQYF.

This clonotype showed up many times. For the CDR3, the DNA is TGCAGTGCTAGAGACCGAGCGGGAGTATACAATGAGCAGTTCTTC. Translating gives CSARDRAGVYNEQFF. The rearrangement links TRBV20-1 to TRBJ2-1; 8 nucleotides agree with TRBD2. CDR3 length: 15 residues. Trimming at V came to 0 bases and at J to 4 bases, leaving 5 bases not matched to a gene. The germline CDR1 and CDR2 sequences are DFQATT and SNEGSKA (reference sequence).

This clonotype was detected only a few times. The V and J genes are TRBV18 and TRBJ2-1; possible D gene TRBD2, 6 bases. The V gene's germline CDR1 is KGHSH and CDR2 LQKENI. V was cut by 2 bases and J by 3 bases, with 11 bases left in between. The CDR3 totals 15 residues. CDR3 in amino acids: CASSPFGSFYNEQFF. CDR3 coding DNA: TGTGCCAGCTCACCATTCGGGAGCTTCTACAATGAGCAGTTCTTC.

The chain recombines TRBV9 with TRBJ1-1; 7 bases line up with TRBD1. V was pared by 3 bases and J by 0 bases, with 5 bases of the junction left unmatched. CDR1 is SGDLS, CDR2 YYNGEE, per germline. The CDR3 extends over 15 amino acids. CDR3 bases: TGTGCCAGCAGCGACATGACAGGGTTGAACACTGAAGCTTTCTTT. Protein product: CASSDMTGLNTEAFF.

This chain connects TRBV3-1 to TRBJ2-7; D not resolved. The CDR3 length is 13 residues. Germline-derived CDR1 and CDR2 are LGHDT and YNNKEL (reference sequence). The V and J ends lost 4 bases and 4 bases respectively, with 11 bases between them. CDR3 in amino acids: CASSPGDGYEQYF. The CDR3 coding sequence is TGTGCCAGCAGCCCCGGCGACGGTTACGAGCAGTACTTC.

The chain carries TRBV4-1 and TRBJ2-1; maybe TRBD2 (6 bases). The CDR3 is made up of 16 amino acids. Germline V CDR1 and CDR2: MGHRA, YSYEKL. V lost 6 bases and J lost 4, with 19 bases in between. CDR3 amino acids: CASRTYVAEFYNEQFF. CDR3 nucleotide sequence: TGCGCCAGCAGGACATACGTAGCGGAGTTTTACAATGAGCAGTTCTTC.

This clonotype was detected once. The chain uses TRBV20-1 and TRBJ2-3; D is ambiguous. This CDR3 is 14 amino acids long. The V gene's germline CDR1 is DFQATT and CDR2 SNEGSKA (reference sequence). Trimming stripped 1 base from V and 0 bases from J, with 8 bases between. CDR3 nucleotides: TGCAGTGCTAGAGGTACCGGAAGCACAGATACGCAGTATTTT. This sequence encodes CSARGTGSTDTQYF.

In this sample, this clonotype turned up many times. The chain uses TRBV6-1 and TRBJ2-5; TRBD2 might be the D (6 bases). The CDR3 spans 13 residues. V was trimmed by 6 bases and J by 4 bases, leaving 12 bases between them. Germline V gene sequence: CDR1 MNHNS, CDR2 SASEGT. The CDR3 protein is CASREEGRETQYF. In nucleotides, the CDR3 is TGTGCCAGCAGGGAGGAGGGAAGAGAGACCCAGTACTTC.

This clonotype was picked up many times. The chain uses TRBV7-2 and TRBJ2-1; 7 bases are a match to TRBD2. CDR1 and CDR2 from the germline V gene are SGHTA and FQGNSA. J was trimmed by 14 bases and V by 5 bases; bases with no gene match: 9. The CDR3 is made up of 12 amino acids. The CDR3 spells CASSPQRDNEFF. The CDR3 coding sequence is TGTGCCAGCAGCCCACAGCGGGATAATGAGTTCTTC. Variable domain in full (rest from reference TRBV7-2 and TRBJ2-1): GAGVSQSPSNKVTEKGKDVELRCDPISGHTALYWYRQSLGQGLEFLIYFQGNSAPDKSGLPSDRFSAERTGGSVSTLTIQRTQQEDSAVYLCASSPQRDNEFFGPGTRLTVL.

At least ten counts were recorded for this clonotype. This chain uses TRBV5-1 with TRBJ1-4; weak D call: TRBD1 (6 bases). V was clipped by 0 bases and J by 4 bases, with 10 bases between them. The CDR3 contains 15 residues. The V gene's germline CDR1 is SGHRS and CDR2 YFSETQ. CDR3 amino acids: CASSLDGTSNEKLFF. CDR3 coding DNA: TGCGCCAGCAGCTTGGACGGGACAAGTAATGAAAAACTGTTTTTT.

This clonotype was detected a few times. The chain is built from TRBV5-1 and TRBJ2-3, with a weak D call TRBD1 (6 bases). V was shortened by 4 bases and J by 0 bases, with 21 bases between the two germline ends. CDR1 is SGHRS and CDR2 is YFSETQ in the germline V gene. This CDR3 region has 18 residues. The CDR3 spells CASSTGTFSYYSTDTQYF. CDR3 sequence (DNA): TGCGCCAGCAGCACTGGGACATTTTCTTATTATAGCACAGATACGCAGTATTTT.

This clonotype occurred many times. The CDR3 DNA follows: TGTGCCAGCAGTCCCTCCCTAACTAGCGGGAGCAATGAGCAGTTCTTC. It encodes CASSPSLTSGSNEQFF. V is TRBV7-2 and J is TRBJ2-1; 11 bases line up with TRBD2. Trimming removed 6 bases from V and 6 bases from J; junction bases left unmatched: 10. Per the germline V gene, CDR1 is SGHTA and CDR2 is FQGNSA. The CDR3 length is 16 residues.